Listed here are 26 T cell receptor beta chains from one sample, sequenced in a study of shared clonotypes between healthy human individuals. Sequencing was performed with immunoSEQ multiplex PCR; in TCRdb, only in-frame clones are kept and a portion is missing. The data show 1.6 million or so clones, roughly 96% seen once. The sequenced sample was naive CD4+ T cells sorted from blood. The subset is: CD45RA+ positively selected. These receptors came from a man aged 25-45 years in good health.

The chain has TRBV7-9 and TRBJ1-2; 7 nucleotides agree with TRBD1. V trimming: 5 bases; J trimming: 8 bases; junction bases outside the gene matches: 11. The CDR3 runs to 14 residues. The V gene's germline CDR1 is SEHNR and CDR2 FQNEAQ (reference sequence). The CDR3 DNA follows: TGTGCCAGCAGCCCCCGACAGGGAGAGAAAGGCTACACCTTC. Its protein product is CASSPRQGEKGYTF. The full variable domain, rest sourced from reference TRBV7-9 and TRBJ1-2, is DTGVSQNPRHKITKRGQNVTFRCDPISEHNRLYWYRQTLGQGPEFLTYFQNEAQLEKSRLLSDRFSAERPKGSFSTLEIQRTEQGDSAMYLCASSPRQGEKGYTFGSGTRLTVV.

The chain employs TRBV18 and TRBJ1-5; D possibly corresponds to TRBD1 (6 bases). The length of the CDR3 is 16 residues. V gave up 2 bases and J gave up 0 bases, with 11 bases separating them. Germline V gives CDR1 KGHSH, CDR2 LQKENI. CDR3: CASSPGGLDSNQPQHF. The DNA of the CDR3 is TGTGCCAGCTCACCAGGGGGGCTTGATAGCAATCAGCCCCAGCATTTT.

The V call is TRBV11-3, the J call TRBJ2-1; D may be TRBD2 (6 bases). The germline V gene has CDR1 SGHNT and CDR2 YENEEA. V was cut by 5 bases and J by 10 bases, with 21 bases left in between. The CDR3 covers 15 residues. This CDR3 is CASSGGGLAGREQFF. The CDR3 coding sequence is TGTGCCAGCAGCGGAGGAGGGCTAGCCGGACGGGAGCAGTTCTTC. The whole variable domain, filled in from reference TRBV11-3 and TRBJ2-1, reads EAGVVQSPRYKIIEKKQPVAFWCNPISGHNTLYWYLQNLGQGPELLIRYENEEAVDDSQLPKDRFSAERLKGVDSTLKIQPAELGDSAVYLCASSGGGLAGREQFFGPGTRLTVL.

The chain joins TRBV18 to TRBJ2-1; D is undetermined. Germline lookup yields CDR1 KGHSH and CDR2 LQKENI. V dropped 2 bases and J dropped 0 bases, with 11 bases sitting between them. The CDR3 loop spans 16 amino acids. CDR3 nucleotides: TGTGCCAGCTCACCATCTGGTGATAGCTCCTACAATGAGCAGTTCTTC. It yields the protein CASSPSGDSSYNEQFF.

This chain uses TRBV11-2 with TRBJ2-4; no reliable D call. Deletions cut 5 bases from V and 8 bases from J, with 10 bases between. In germline, CDR1 is SGHAT, CDR2 FQNNGV. This CDR3 is built from 12 residues. CDR3 in amino acids: CASSRSRDIQYF. DNA of the CDR3: TGTGCCAGCAGCAGAAGTCGAGACATTCAGTACTTC.

The V gene is TRBV28, the J gene TRBJ1-5, with no clear D. Germline V gene data show CDR1 as MDHEN and CDR2 as SYDVKM. V was trimmed by 4 bases and J by 0 bases, leaving 7 bases between them. There are 14 residues in the CDR3. For the CDR3, the DNA is TGTGCCAGCAGTTCTTTTGGTAGCAATCAGCCCCAGCATTTT. Translating it yields CASSSFGSNQPQHF.

This clone was counted a single time. This chain uses TRBV6-5 with TRBJ1-1; tentatively, D is TRBD1 (5 bases). CDR3 length equals 11 residues. V was trimmed by 6 bases and J by 8 bases, leaving 10 bases between them. Germline values: CDR1 MNHEY, CDR2 SVGAGI. The CDR3 DNA sequence: TGTGCCAGCAGCTCAGGGTTCGAAGCTTTCTTT. The encoded protein is CASSSGFEAFF.

The chain carries TRBV6-6 and TRBJ1-5; D might be TRBD1 (6 bases). Trimming took off 5 bases at V and 2 bases at J, with 10 bases between the two ends. Looked up from germline, CDR1 is MNHNY and CDR2 is SVGAGI (reference sequence). This CDR3 is 14 amino acids long. The CDR3, as DNA: TGTGCCAGCAGTCGTGGGGGCCGCAATCAGCCCCAGCATTTT. It yields the protein CASSRGGRNQPQHF.

V is TRBV5-1 and J is TRBJ2-2, with 8 bases lining up with TRBD1. The CDR3 has 15 residues. The V segment lost 3 bases and the J segment 3 bases; nucleotides outside the gene matches: 4. Germline V gene data show CDR1 as SGHRS and CDR2 as YFSETQ. For the CDR3, the DNA is TGCGCCAGCAGCTCCGACAGGGGTTACACCGGGGAGCTGTTTTTT. Protein product: CASSSDRGYTGELFF.

Remarks on this clone: Different DNA sequences within this sample yield the same CDR3. V gene TRBV6-5 combines with J gene TRBJ1-1; D call uncertain. The V gene's germline CDR1 is MNHEY and CDR2 SVGAGI. Trimming stripped 2 bases from V and 2 bases from J, with 9 bases between. CDR3 length: 14 amino acids. The CDR3 reads CASSYGQLNTEAFF. The CDR3 DNA reads TGTGCCAGCAGTTACGGTCAGCTTAACACTGAAGCTTTCTTT.

The V call is TRBV14, the J call TRBJ2-2, with 8 bases that match TRBD1. The junction had 8 bases not matched to a gene; V was cut back by 4 bases and J by 4 bases. The CDR3 has 16 amino acids. Germline-derived CDR1 and CDR2 are SGHDN and FVKESK. The CDR3 coding sequence is TGTGCCAGCAGCCTGACAGGGGCAGGGGGCACCGGGGAGCTGTTTTTT. Protein: CASSLTGAGGTGELFF.

CDR3 in amino acids: CASSLAGGAGNTIYF. The CDR3 nucleotides are TGTGCCAGCAGCTTAGCAGGGGGCGCTGGAAACACCATATATTTT. The rearrangement joins TRBV7-9 to TRBJ1-3; 7 nucleotides agree with TRBD1. This CDR3 region has 15 residues. Germline assignment: CDR1 SEHNR and CDR2 FQNEAQ (reference sequence). The trim removed 0 bases at V and 2 bases at J, leaving 1 base unmatched.

The table lists this clone with a few counts. This chain uses TRBV30 with TRBJ2-7; 9 positions match TRBD2. The CDR3 runs 13 residues. Germline CDR1 reads GTSNPN; CDR2 reads SVGIG (reference sequence). The CDR3 spells CASHAGGLYEQYF. Written as DNA, the CDR3 is TGTGCTTCCCACGCGGGAGGGCTCTACGAGCAGTACTTC. The variable domain in full, completed from reference TRBV30 and TRBJ2-7, reads SQTIHQWPATLVQPVGSPLSLECTVEGTSNPNLYWYRQAAGRGLQLLFYSVGIGQISSEVPQNLSASRPQDRQFILSSKKLLLSDSGFYLCASHAGGLYEQYFGPGTRLTVT.

The V gene is TRBV2, the J gene TRBJ2-1; possibly TRBD1 or TRBD2 for D (5 bases each). Trimming took 6 bases from V and 6 from J, leaving 15 bases between them. The germline V gene encodes CDR1 SNHLY and CDR2 FYNNEI. This CDR3 spans 14 amino acids. CDR3 nucleotide sequence: TGTGCCAGCAGCCGGGACGTGTCTACCAATGAGCAGTTCTTC. Translation gives CASSRDVSTNEQFF. Full variable domain (rest looked up from reference TRBV2 and TRBJ2-1): EPEVTQTPSHQVTQMGQEVILRCVPISNHLYFYWYRQILGQKVEFLVSFYNNEISEKSEIFDDQFSVERPDGSNFTLKIRSTKLEDSAMYFCASSRDVSTNEQFFGPGTRLTVL.

The V gene is TRBV10-1, the J gene TRBJ2-3; 9 bases line up with TRBD2. The CDR3 consists of 15 residues. The V gene's germline CDR1 is WNHNN and CDR2 SYGVQD (reference sequence). The V gene end was trimmed by 0 bases and the J gene end by 6 bases; junction bases not matched to a gene: 4. The CDR3 sequence: CASSESQAGGDTQYF. DNA for the CDR3: TGCGCCAGCAGTGAGTCTCAAGCGGGAGGCGATACGCAGTATTTT.

Worth noting for this clone: At one end the junction does not follow the germline gene, possibly because of a read error. Other DNA sequences in this specimen translate into the identical CDR3. The chain has TRBV7-7 and TRBJ2-3, with 13 bases aligning to TRBD2. The germline V gene encodes CDR1 SSHAT and CDR2 FNYEAQ (reference sequence). The CDR3 has 15 residues. The CDR3 DNA sequence: TGTGCTAGCAGCATCGGACTAGCGGGAGTGGATACGCAGTATTTT. Its translation is CASSIGLAGVDTQYF.

The CDR3 DNA is TGTGCCAGCAGCTCCACGGGGGGCAGGAACACTGAAGCTTTCTTT. Translating gives CASSSTGGRNTEAFF. J is TRBJ1-1 and V is TRBV6-6; maybe TRBD1 (6 bases). Germline-derived CDR1 and CDR2 are MNHNY and SVGAGI (reference sequence). The ends were cut back, 6 bases at V and 1 base at J, with 15 bases in the middle. The CDR3 has 15 amino acids.

V usage is TRBV4-2 and J usage is TRBJ1-2, with 11 positions matching TRBD1. Germline loops: CDR1 LGHNA, CDR2 YNFKEQ. This CDR3 region has 19 residues. The junction had 11 bases not matched to a gene; V was cut back by 2 bases and J by 0 bases. DNA for the CDR3: TGTGCCAGCAGCCAACCCGTCCGGGACAGGGGGGGAGCTAACTATGGCTACACCTTC. Amino acid sequence: CASSQPVRDRGGANYGYTF.

The rearrangement links TRBV5-6 to TRBJ2-7, with 7 positions matching TRBD2. The CDR3 spans 13 residues. V lost 3 bases, J lost 8 bases, and 8 bases stayed unmatched. Germline CDR1 SGHDT, CDR2 YYEEEE. The CDR3 sequence: CASSSGGSGKQYF. The CDR3 nucleotides are TGTGCCAGCAGCTCTGGAGGGAGCGGGAAGCAGTACTTC.

V gene TRBV4-3 combines with J gene TRBJ2-1; 8 nucleotides agree with TRBD2. Germline V gives CDR1 LGHNA, CDR2 YSLEER. V was clipped by 2 bases and J by 5 bases; unmatched bases: 8. CDR3 size: 16 residues. The CDR3 nucleotides read TGCGCCAGCAGCCAATTTAGCGGGGTTGGGGACAATGAGCAGTTCTTC. Its translation is CASSQFSGVGDNEQFF.

The chain links TRBV10-3 to TRBJ1-2, with 7 bases identical to TRBD1. The CDR3 is 14 residues long. Germline CDR1 and CDR2: ENHRY and SYGVKD. The J segment lost 6 bases and the V segment lost 2 bases, leaving 6 bases of the junction unmatched. The CDR3 DNA sequence: TGTGCCATCAGTGAGCCGATCGGACAGGATGGCTACACCTTC. Translating it yields CAISEPIGQDGYTF.

The chain is built from TRBV6-1 and TRBJ2-7; 7 bases are shared with TRBD1. Germline V CDR1 and CDR2: MNHNS, SASEGT. This CDR3 is built from 13 residues. The J segment lost 4 bases and the V segment lost 5 bases, leaving 5 bases of the junction unmatched. Written as DNA, the CDR3 is TGTGCCAGCAGTTGGGGACAGAAATACGAGCAGTACTTC. Amino acids: CASSWGQKYEQYF.

The chain recombines TRBV7-2 with TRBJ1-6; D is uncertain. The CDR3 contains 16 residues. Per germline, CDR1 SGHTA and CDR2 FQGNSA. The V and J ends lost 5 bases and 2 bases respectively, with 13 bases between them. The CDR3 region is CASSTKQGTYNSPLHF. Written as DNA, the CDR3 is TGTGCCAGCAGCACCAAACAAGGAACCTATAATTCACCCCTCCACTTT. Full variable domain (outside the CDR3, taken from reference TRBV7-2 and TRBJ1-6): GAGVSQSPSNKVTEKGKDVELRCDPISGHTALYWYRQSLGQGLEFLIYFQGNSAPDKSGLPSDRFSAERTGGSVSTLTIQRTQQEDSAVYLCASSTKQGTYNSPLHFGNGTRLTVT.

The chain couples TRBV9 to TRBJ2-2; 9 bases are a match to TRBD1. V was clipped by 2 bases and J by 6 bases; unmatched bases: 5. The germline V gene has CDR1 SGDLS and CDR2 YYNGEE. The CDR3 is 15 amino acids. The CDR3 DNA follows: TGTGCCAGCAGCGTCCGGGACAGGGAAGCCGGGGAGCTGTTTTTT. Translated, it gives CASSVRDREAGELFF. Full variable domain (rest looked up from reference TRBV9 and TRBJ2-2): DSGVTQTPKHLITATGQRVTLRCSPRSGDLSVYWYQQSLDQGLQFLIQYYNGEERAKGNILERFSAQQFPDLHSELNLSSLELGDSALYFCASSVRDREAGELFFGEGSRLTVL.

This clone was picked up one time. This chain connects TRBV5-6 to TRBJ2-2; a possible D gene is TRBD1 (5 bases). Germline CDR1 is SGHDT and CDR2 is YYEEEE. Trimming took 4 bases from V and 2 from J, leaving 9 bases between them. This CDR3 contains 14 residues. For the CDR3, the DNA is TGTGCCAGCAGCCAGACAGCTAACACCGGGGAGCTGTTTTTT. This encodes CASSQTANTGELFF. Using reference TRBV5-6 and TRBJ2-2 for the parts outside the CDR3, the full variable domain is DAGVTQSPTHLIKTRGQQVTLRCSPKSGHDTVSWYQQALGQGPQFIFQYYEEEERQRGNFPDRFSGHQFPNYSSELNVNALLLGDSALYLCASSQTANTGELFFGEGSRLTVL.

The gene calls are TRBV6-1 and TRBJ2-1; 10 bases map to TRBD1. Germline trimming cut 7 bases from V and 0 bases from J; bases unmatched to any gene: 12. The CDR3 length is 18 residues. Germline CDR1 and CDR2: MNHNS and SASEGT. For the CDR3, the DNA is TGTGCCAGCACTGACAGGGGGCGCGGTACGAGCTCCTACAATGAGCAGTTCTTC. Translated: CASTDRGRGTSSYNEQFF.